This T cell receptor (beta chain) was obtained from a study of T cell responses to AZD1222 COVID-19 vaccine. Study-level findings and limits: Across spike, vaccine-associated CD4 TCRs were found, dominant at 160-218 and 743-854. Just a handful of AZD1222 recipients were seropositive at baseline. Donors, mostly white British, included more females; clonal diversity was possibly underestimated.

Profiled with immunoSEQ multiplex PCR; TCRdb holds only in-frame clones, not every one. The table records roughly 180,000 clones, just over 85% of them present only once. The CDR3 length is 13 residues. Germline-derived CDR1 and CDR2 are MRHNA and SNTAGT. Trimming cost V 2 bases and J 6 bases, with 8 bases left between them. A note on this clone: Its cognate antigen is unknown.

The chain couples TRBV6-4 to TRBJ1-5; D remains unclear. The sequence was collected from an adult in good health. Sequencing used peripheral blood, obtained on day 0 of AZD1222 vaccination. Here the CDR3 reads CASSDNEGQPQHF. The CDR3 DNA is TGTGCCAGCAGTGACAACGAGGGTCAGCCCCAGCATTTT.